This T cell receptor (beta chain) derives from a study of human T cells and chemical hapten exposure. Whole-study results and caveats: Having alopecia, donors may respond immunologically unlike healthy people.

Note on this clonotype: Its antigen is still unknown. A read error may explain this, as a much larger clone is one base away.

The time point here: patch test 3, about 24 weeks after DPC sensitization. As to treatment: therapeutic diphenylcyclopropenone sensitization with weekly scalp DPC. From germline, CDR1 is MDHEN and CDR2 SYDVKM. The ends were cut back, 4 bases at V and 1 base at J, with 7 bases in the middle. The CDR3 covers 13 residues. MiXCR was run by TCRdb on the RACE reads, yielding one entry per CDR3 protein. The profile shows approximately 80,000 distinct CDR3 sequences, 9.5% to 14% of them singletons. The specimen was whole blood, collected in connection with sensitization to the hapten diphenylcyclopropenone (DPC). The chain uses TRBV28 and TRBJ1-1; D ambiguous. The clonotype originates from a woman in her forties or fifties with alopecia areata. Some clones in this sample may be carry-over from other donors' samples. The CDR3 DNA reads TGTGCCAGCAGTTCCCCCTCGAACACTGAAGCTTTCTTT. The encoded protein is CASSSPSNTEAFF.